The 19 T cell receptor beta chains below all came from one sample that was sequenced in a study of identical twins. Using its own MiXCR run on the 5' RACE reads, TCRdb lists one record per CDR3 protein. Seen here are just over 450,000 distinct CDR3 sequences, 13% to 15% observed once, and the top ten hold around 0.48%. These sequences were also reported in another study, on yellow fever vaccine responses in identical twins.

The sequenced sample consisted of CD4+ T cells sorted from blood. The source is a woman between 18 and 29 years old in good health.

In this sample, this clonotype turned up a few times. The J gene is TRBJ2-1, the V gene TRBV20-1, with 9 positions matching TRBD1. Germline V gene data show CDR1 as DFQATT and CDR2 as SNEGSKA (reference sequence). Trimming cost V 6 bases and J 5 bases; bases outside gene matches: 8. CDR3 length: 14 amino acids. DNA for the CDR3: TGCAGTGCCATGGACAGGGGATTCGACAATGAGCAGTTCTTC. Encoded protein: CSAMDRGFDNEQFF.

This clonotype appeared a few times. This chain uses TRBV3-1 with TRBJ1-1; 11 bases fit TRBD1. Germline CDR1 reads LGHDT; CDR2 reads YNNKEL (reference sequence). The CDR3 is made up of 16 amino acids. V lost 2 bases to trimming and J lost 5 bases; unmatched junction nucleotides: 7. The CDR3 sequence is CASSQIAGTGGTEAFF. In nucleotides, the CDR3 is TGTGCCAGCAGCCAAATCGCCGGGACAGGGGGTACTGAAGCTTTCTTT.

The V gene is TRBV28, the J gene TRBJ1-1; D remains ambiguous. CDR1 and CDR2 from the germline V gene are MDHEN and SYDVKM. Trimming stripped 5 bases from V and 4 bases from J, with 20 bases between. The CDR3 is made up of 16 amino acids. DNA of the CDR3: TGTGCCAGCAGTCCATCTGGGAGCGCAGGATCCACTGAAGCTTTCTTT. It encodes CASSPSGSAGSTEAFF.

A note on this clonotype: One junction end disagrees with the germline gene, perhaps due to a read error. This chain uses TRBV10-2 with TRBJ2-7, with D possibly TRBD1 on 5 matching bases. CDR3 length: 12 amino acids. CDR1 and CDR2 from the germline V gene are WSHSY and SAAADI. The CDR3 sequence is CASSELAGQLLF. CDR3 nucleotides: TGCGCCAGCAGTGAGCTTGCTGGACAACTCTTATTC.

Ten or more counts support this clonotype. The CDR3 is CASSSLAGGLYEQYF. The DNA of the CDR3 is TGTGCCAGCAGTTCATTAGCGGGAGGGTTGTACGAGCAGTACTTC. This chain joins TRBV28 and TRBJ2-7, with 11 bases aligning to TRBD2. The germline V gene encodes CDR1 MDHEN and CDR2 SYDVKM. The CDR3 extends over 15 amino acids. V was clipped by 4 bases and J by 4 bases; unmatched bases: 6.

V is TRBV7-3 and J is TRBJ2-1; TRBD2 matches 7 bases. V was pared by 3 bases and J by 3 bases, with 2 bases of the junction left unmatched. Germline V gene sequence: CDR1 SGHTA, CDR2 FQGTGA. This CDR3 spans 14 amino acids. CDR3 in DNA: TGTGCCAGCAGCTTCGGCGGGGGCTACAATGAGCAGTTCTTC. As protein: CASSFGGGYNEQFF.

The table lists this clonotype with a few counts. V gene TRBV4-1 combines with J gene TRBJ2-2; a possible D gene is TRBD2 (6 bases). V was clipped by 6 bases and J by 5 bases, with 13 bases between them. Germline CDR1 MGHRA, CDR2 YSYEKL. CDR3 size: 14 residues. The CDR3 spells CASSRPSGTGELFF. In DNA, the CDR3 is TGCGCCAGCAGTAGGCCCAGCGGGACCGGGGAGCTGTTTTTT.

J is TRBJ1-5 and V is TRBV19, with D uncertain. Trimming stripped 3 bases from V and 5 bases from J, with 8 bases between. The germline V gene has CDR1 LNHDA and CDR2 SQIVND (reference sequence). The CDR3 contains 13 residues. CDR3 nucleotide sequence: TGTGCCAGTAGTATCCAAGTCCATCAGCCCCAGCATTTT. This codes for CASSIQVHQPQHF.

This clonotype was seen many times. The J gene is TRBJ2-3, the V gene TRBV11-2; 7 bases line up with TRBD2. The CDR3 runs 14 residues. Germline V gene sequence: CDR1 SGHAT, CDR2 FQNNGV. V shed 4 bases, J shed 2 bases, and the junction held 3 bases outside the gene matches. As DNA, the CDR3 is TGTGCCAGCAGCTCGCTAGCGGTCACAGATACGCAGTATTTT. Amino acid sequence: CASSSLAVTDTQYF.

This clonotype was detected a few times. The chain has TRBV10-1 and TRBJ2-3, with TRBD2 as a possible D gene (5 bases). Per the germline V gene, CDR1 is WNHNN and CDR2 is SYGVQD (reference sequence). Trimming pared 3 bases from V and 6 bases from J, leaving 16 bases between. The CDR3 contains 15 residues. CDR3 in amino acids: CASSDGLAGLDTQYF. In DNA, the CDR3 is TGCGCCAGCAGTGATGGGCTAGCTGGTTTGGATACGCAGTATTTT.

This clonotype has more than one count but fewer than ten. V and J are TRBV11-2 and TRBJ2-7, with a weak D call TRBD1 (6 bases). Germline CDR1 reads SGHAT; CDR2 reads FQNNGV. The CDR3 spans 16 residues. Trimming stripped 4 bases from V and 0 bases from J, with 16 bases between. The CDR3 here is CASSSTGQRRSYEQYF. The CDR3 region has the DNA TGTGCCAGCAGCTCAACAGGACAGCGACGCTCCTACGAGCAGTACTTC.

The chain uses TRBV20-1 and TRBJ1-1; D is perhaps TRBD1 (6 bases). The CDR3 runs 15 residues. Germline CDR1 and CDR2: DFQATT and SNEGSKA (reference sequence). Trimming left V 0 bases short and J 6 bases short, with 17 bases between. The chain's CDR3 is CSARDPAGGGPEAFF. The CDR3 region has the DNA TGCAGTGCTAGAGATCCCGCCGGGGGCGGTCCTGAAGCTTTCTTT.

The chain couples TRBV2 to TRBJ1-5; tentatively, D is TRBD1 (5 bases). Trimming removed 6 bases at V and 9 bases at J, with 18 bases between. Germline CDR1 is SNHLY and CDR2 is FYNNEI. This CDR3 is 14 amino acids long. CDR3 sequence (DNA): TGTGCCAGCAGAGAGACAGTGCCCTTGGGGCCCCAGCATTTT. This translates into CASRETVPLGPQHF.

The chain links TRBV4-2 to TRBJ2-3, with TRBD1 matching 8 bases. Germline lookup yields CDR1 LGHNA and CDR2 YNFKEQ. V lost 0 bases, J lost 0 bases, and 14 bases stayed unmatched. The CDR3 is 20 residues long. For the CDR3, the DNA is TGTGCCAGCAGCCAAGATATAGGACAGGGAGACCTAGCTAGCACAGATACGCAGTATTTT. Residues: CASSQDIGQGDLASTDTQYF.

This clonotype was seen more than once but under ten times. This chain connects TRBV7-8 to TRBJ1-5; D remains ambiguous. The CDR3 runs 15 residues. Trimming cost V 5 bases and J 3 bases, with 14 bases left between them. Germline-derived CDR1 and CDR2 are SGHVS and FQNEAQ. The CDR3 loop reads CASSERQEFNQPQHF. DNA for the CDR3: TGTGCCAGCAGCGAAAGGCAGGAGTTCAATCAGCCCCAGCATTTT.

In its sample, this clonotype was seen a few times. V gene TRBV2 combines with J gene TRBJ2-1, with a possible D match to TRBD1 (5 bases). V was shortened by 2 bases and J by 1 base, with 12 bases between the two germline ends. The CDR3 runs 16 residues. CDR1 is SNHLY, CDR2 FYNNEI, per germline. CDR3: CASSEFSRVSYNEQFF. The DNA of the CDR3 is TGTGCCAGCAGTGAATTTAGCAGGGTATCCTACAATGAGCAGTTCTTC.

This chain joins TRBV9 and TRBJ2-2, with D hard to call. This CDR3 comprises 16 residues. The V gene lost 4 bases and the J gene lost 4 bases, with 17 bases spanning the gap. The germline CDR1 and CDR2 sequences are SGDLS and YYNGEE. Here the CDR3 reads CASSPFGELGTGELFF. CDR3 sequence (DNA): TGTGCCAGCAGCCCTTTTGGAGAGTTAGGCACCGGGGAGCTGTTTTTT.

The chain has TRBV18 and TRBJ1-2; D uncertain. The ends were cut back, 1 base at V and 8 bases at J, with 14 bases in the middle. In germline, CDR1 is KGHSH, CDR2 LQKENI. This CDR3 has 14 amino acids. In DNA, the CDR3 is TGTGCCAGCTCACCACTTCAGGACTTACAAGGCTACACCTTC. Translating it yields CASSPLQDLQGYTF.

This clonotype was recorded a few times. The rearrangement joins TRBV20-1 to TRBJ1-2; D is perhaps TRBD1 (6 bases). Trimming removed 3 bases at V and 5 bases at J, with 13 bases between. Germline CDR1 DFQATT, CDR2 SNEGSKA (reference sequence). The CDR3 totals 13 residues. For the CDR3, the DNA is TGCAGTGCTAGGGACAGACTATCTTATGGCTACACCTTC. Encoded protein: CSARDRLSYGYTF.